The next 27 T cell receptor beta chains were all read from a single sample in a study of cytomegalovirus exposure and HLA in healthy donors. The primer mix had 60 Vbeta and 13 Jbeta primers. TCRdb keeps only in-frame clones here, not all; method: immunoSEQ multiplex PCR. The data show some 120,000 clones, around 81% seen once. The material sequenced was PBMCs. All receptors derive from a woman aged 25 to 39 in good health and CMV-seronegative.

The rearrangement joins TRBV19 to TRBJ1-1; D call uncertain. The germline CDR1 and CDR2 sequences are LNHDA and SQIVND (reference sequence). Trimming shortened V by 3 bases and J by 5 bases, and 10 bases separated the two germline ends. This CDR3 is built from 13 residues. CDR3 DNA: TGTGCCAGTAGTATTGGATCCGGGACTGAAGCTTTCTTT. Encoded protein: CASSIGSGTEAFF.

This chain joins TRBV6-1 and TRBJ2-2, with a tentative D call TRBD1 (6 bases). The CDR3 covers 14 residues. Trimming pared 6 bases from V and 0 bases from J, leaving 8 bases between. Germline V CDR1 and CDR2: MNHNS, SASEGT. The CDR3, as DNA: TGTGCCAGCAGGAGACAGGCGAACACCGGGGAGCTGTTTTTT. It specifies CASRRQANTGELFF.

The chain couples TRBV27 to TRBJ2-2; 9 positions agree with TRBD2. Germline-derived CDR1 and CDR2 are MNHEY and SMNVEV (reference sequence). The CDR3 totals 16 residues. After removal of 2 bases from V and 6 bases from J, the junction contained 7 bases not matched to a gene. For the CDR3, the DNA is TGTGCCAGCAGTTTAGCCTCCGGGACTAGCCCCGGGGAGCTGTTTTTT. Translated: CASSLASGTSPGELFF.

This chain uses TRBV27 with TRBJ2-3; the D is unclear. The V end was cut by 3 bases, the J end by 0 bases, with 13 bases between. CDR1 MNHEY and CDR2 SMNVEV come from the germline V gene (reference sequence). This CDR3 region has 16 residues. CDR3 in amino acids: CASSLISFASTDTQYF. CDR3 coding DNA: TGTGCCAGCAGTTTGATCAGTTTCGCTAGCACAGATACGCAGTATTTT.

This clone was observed once. This CDR3 is CASSLGQNNEQFF. CDR3 in DNA: TGTGCCAGCAGCTTAGGTCAGAACAATGAGCAGTTCTTC. The J gene is TRBJ2-1, the V gene TRBV11-2, with unresolved D. V lost 1 base and J lost 5, with 6 bases in between. The CDR3 extends over 13 amino acids. Germline V gene data show CDR1 as SGHAT and CDR2 as FQNNGV.

The chain combines TRBV10-3 with TRBJ2-7; 9 bases line up with TRBD1. There are 14 residues in the CDR3. CDR1 is ENHRY, CDR2 SYGVKD, per germline. Trimming removed 4 bases from V and 6 bases from J; junction bases left unmatched: 7. The CDR3 DNA reads as TGTGCCATCAGTGGGACCGGGACAGGGATCGAGCAGTACTTC. Translated: CAISGTGTGIEQYF.

The V call is TRBV18, the J call TRBJ1-5; D gene ambiguous. V dropped 3 bases and J dropped 6 bases, with 12 bases sitting between them. CDR1 and CDR2 from the germline V gene are KGHSH and LQKENI. The length of the CDR3 is 14 residues. The CDR3 spells CASSPGQEGQPQHF. DNA for the CDR3: TGTGCCAGCTCACCTGGGCAGGAGGGTCAGCCCCAGCATTTT.

The chain carries TRBV7-9 and TRBJ2-1, with 9 bases aligning to TRBD1. The CDR3 is 17 residues long. The V and J ends lost 2 bases and 0 bases, in that order; junction bases with no gene match: 5. Germline V gene lookup returns CDR1 SEHNR and CDR2 FQNEAQ (reference sequence). This CDR3 reads CASSLRDREGSYNEQFF. CDR3 nucleotides: TGTGCCAGCAGCTTACGGGACAGGGAGGGCTCCTACAATGAGCAGTTCTTC.

The gene calls are TRBV19 and TRBJ2-3; 12 positions match TRBD2. V trimming: 6 bases; J trimming: 1 base; junction bases outside the gene matches: 14. This CDR3 has 19 amino acids. The V gene's germline CDR1 is LNHDA and CDR2 SQIVND (reference sequence). The CDR3 DNA follows: TGTGCCAGTAGGGAGAGGACTAGCGGGACCCTCAGGGGCACAGATACGCAGTATTTT. This sequence encodes CASRERTSGTLRGTDTQYF.

The chain is built from TRBV28 and TRBJ2-3; TRBD1 might be the D (5 bases). Trimming removed 5 bases at V and 1 base at J, with 10 bases between. Germline loops: CDR1 MDHEN, CDR2 SYDVKM. CDR3 length equals 14 residues. CDR3 coding DNA: TGTGCCAGCAGTCCCTCCAGGGGCACAGATACGCAGTATTTT. This codes for CASSPSRGTDTQYF.

The chain is built from TRBV11-3 and TRBJ2-2, with TRBD1 as a possible D gene (6 bases). Trimming took off 4 bases at V and 5 bases at J, with 14 bases between the two ends. The CDR3 loop spans 15 amino acids. Germline-derived CDR1 and CDR2 are SGHNT and YENEEA. CDR3 in amino acids: CASSSEDRATGELFF. The CDR3 DNA is TGTGCCAGCAGCTCCGAGGACAGAGCAACCGGGGAGCTGTTTTTT.

This chain links TRBV28 with TRBJ2-3, with 9 nucleotides matching TRBD1. Trimming cost V 3 bases and J 7 bases; bases outside gene matches: 11. In germline, CDR1 is MDHEN, CDR2 SYDVKM. The CDR3 length is 16 residues. The CDR3 here is CASSLVEGTGHNTQYF. The CDR3 DNA is TGTGCCAGCAGTTTGGTAGAGGGGACAGGGCATAATACGCAGTATTTT. The whole variable domain, remainder taken from reference TRBV28 and TRBJ2-3, is DVKVTQSSRYLVKRTGEKVFLECVQDMDHENMFWYRQDPGLGLRLIYFSYDVKMKEKGDIPEGYSVSREKKERFSLILESASTNQTSMYLCASSLVEGTGHNTQYFGPGTRLTVL.

This chain uses TRBV27 with TRBJ1-2; 7 nucleotides agree with TRBD1. The ends lost 0 bases at V and 4 bases at J; junction bases unmatched: 8. Germline assignment: CDR1 MNHEY and CDR2 SMNVEV (reference sequence). The CDR3 runs 16 residues. In DNA form, the CDR3 reads TGTGCCAGCAGTTTATCAGGGGGCGAGGTACTCTATGGCTACACCTTC. This sequence encodes CASSLSGGEVLYGYTF.

This chain links TRBV7-9 with TRBJ1-1; D might be TRBD1 (5 bases). From germline, CDR1 is SEHNR and CDR2 FQNEAQ (reference sequence). The CDR3 totals 13 residues. V was clipped by 3 bases and J by 1 base, with 6 bases between them. This CDR3 is CASSFRANTEAFF. In DNA, the CDR3 is TGTGCCAGCAGCTTCAGGGCGAACACTGAAGCTTTCTTT.

J is TRBJ2-1 and V is TRBV18, with D uncertain. V was clipped by 1 base and J by 8 bases, with 6 bases between them. The CDR3 spans 12 residues. Germline CDR1 KGHSH, CDR2 LQKENI. CDR3 DNA sequence: TGTGCCAGCTCACCACGTGGAGATGAGCAGTTCTTC. It encodes CASSPRGDEQFF.

This clone turned up a few times. The V gene is TRBV7-9, the J gene TRBJ1-3; 9 nucleotides line up with TRBD1. The CDR3 contains 17 residues. Trimming removed 0 bases from V and 2 bases from J; junction bases left unmatched: 5. Germline lookup yields CDR1 SEHNR and CDR2 FQNEAQ (reference sequence). This CDR3 reads CASSLARTGDTGNTIYF. As DNA, the CDR3 is TGTGCCAGCAGCTTAGCGAGGACAGGGGATACTGGAAACACCATATATTTT. The full variable domain, its missing parts supplied by reference TRBV7-9 and TRBJ1-3, is DTGVSQNPRHKITKRGQNVTFRCDPISEHNRLYWYRQTLGQGPEFLTYFQNEAQLEKSRLLSDRFSAERPKGSFSTLEIQRTEQGDSAMYLCASSLARTGDTGNTIYFGEGSWLTVV.

This clone was counted between two and nine times. J is TRBJ2-7 and V is TRBV11-2; 8 bases are shared with TRBD2. Germline loops: CDR1 SGHAT, CDR2 FQNNGV. CDR3 length: 16 amino acids. After removal of 5 bases from V and 1 base from J, the junction contained 10 bases not matched to a gene. The CDR3 protein is CASSPGAGGLSYEQYF. CDR3 bases: TGTGCCAGCAGCCCAGGGGCGGGAGGCTTGTCCTACGAGCAGTACTTC.

V gene TRBV14 combines with J gene TRBJ1-2; D gene ambiguous. V was trimmed by 1 base and J by 6 bases, leaving 9 bases between them. This CDR3 is built from 13 residues. Germline V gives CDR1 SGHDN, CDR2 FVKESK. The CDR3 loop is CASSQVNIDGYTF. The CDR3 bases are TGTGCCAGCAGCCAAGTTAATATAGATGGCTACACCTTC.

The chain recombines TRBV28 with TRBJ2-5; TRBD1 is a possible D gene (6 bases). There are 13 residues in the CDR3. V lost 6 bases and J lost 2, with 10 bases in between. Germline assignment: CDR1 MDHEN and CDR2 SYDVKM. CDR3 residues: CASRQQGQETQYF. The DNA of the CDR3 is TGTGCCAGCAGACAACAGGGACAAGAGACCCAGTACTTC.

The rearrangement links TRBV14 to TRBJ2-7, with D perhaps matching TRBD2 (6 bases). The V gene lost 1 base and the J gene lost 3 bases, with 16 bases spanning the gap. The CDR3 has 16 amino acids. CDR1 is SGHDN and CDR2 is FVKESK in the germline V gene. CDR3 coding DNA: TGTGCCAGCAGCCAAGGGGCCGGGACTCCGCACTACGAGCAGTACTTC. Its protein is CASSQGAGTPHYEQYF.

This sequence joins TRBV6-1 and TRBJ1-1; maybe TRBD1 (6 bases). Looked up from germline, CDR1 is MNHNS and CDR2 is SASEGT. Trimming pared 8 bases from V and 1 base from J, leaving 11 bases between. This CDR3 spans 13 amino acids. The CDR3 coding sequence is TGTGCCAGCCCAGGGGTGGGGAACACTGAAGCTTTCTTT. This codes for CASPGVGNTEAFF.

The V and J genes are TRBV9 and TRBJ2-3; the D gene is possibly TRBD2 (7 bases). This CDR3 region has 17 residues. Trimming stripped 3 bases from V and 0 bases from J, with 17 bases between. Looked up from germline, CDR1 is SGDLS and CDR2 is YYNGEE. The CDR3 DNA follows: TGTGCCAGCAGCGGCTCTGGAAGCGGGACAAGCACAGATACGCAGTATTTT. Translation gives CASSGSGSGTSTDTQYF.

This chain uses TRBV6-4 with TRBJ2-1, with 7 bases fitting TRBD2. V shed 3 bases, J shed 3 bases, and the junction held 2 bases outside the gene matches. Looked up from germline, CDR1 is MRHNA and CDR2 is SNTAGT. The CDR3 length is 14 residues. CDR3 DNA: TGTGCCAGCAGTGATTCGGGGGGCTACAATGAGCAGTTCTTC. Residues: CASSDSGGYNEQFF.

The J gene is TRBJ2-5, the V gene TRBV5-6, with D maybe TRBD1 (6 bases). Germline CDR1 and CDR2: SGHDT and YYEEEE. Trimming took off 0 bases at V and 1 base at J, with 10 bases between the two ends. The CDR3 is made up of 15 amino acids. The CDR3 is CASSLADRFQETQYF. In DNA, the CDR3 is TGTGCCAGCAGCTTGGCCGACAGGTTCCAAGAGACCCAGTACTTC. Full variable domain (rest looked up from reference TRBV5-6 and TRBJ2-5): DAGVTQSPTHLIKTRGQQVTLRCSPKSGHDTVSWYQQALGQGPQFIFQYYEEEERQRGNFPDRFSGHQFPNYSSELNVNALLLGDSALYLCASSLADRFQETQYFGPGTRLLVL.

The chain joins TRBV5-1 to TRBJ1-2, with D possibly TRBD1 on 6 matching bases. V dropped 4 bases and J dropped 7 bases, with 14 bases sitting between them. The CDR3 has 13 residues. Germline CDR1 is SGHRS and CDR2 is YFSETQ. CDR3 amino acids: CASSGKVQGGYTF. In nucleotides, the CDR3 is TGCGCCAGCAGCGGAAAGGTACAGGGTGGCTACACCTTC.

The chain combines TRBV10-3 with TRBJ2-1, with 7 bases fitting TRBD1. CDR1 and CDR2 (germline): ENHRY, SYGVKD. V trimming: 7 bases; J trimming: 5 bases; junction bases outside the gene matches: 5. CDR3 size: 13 residues. CDR3 nucleotide sequence: TGTGCCATCACCCACGACAGGGACAATGAGCAGTTCTTC. Its protein product is CAITHDRDNEQFF.

The chain links TRBV6-5 to TRBJ2-1; the match to TRBD2 covers 8 bases. Germline CDR1 MNHEY, CDR2 SVGAGI. The CDR3 sequence is 13 residues long. The ends lost 5 bases at V and 7 bases at J; junction bases unmatched: 4. CDR3 residues: CASSEGLVNEQFF. The CDR3, as DNA: TGTGCCAGCAGTGAGGGACTAGTAAATGAGCAGTTCTTC.